The clone carrying this T cell receptor beta chain was observed a few times. Its target is unknown. TCRdb reanalysed the 5' RACE reads using MiXCR and keeps one entry per CDR3 protein. The data contain about 890,000 distinct CDR3 sequences, over 9% of them seen just once; the ten biggest clones take up around 1.5%. The data originate from a study of identical twins. CDR3 length: 15 residues. Losses at the gene ends were 6 bases for V and 3 bases for J; bases not matched to a gene: 10. Germline assignment: CDR1 SQVTM and CDR2 ANQGSEA. Whole-study results and caveats: Abundant beta clonotypes from cord blood bore fewer insertions; memory repertoires lacked this pattern.

In addition, the sample was reused for a study of yellow fever vaccine responses in identical twins.

The chain uses TRBV29-1 and TRBJ2-7; 11 bases line up with TRBD2. The receptor comes from a woman aged 18 to 35 in good health. The sequenced sample was PBMCs. This CDR3 is CSVTPTSGRNYEQYF. The CDR3 region has the DNA TGCAGCGTGACACCTACTAGCGGGAGAAACTACGAGCAGTACTTC.